The T cell receptor (beta chain) described here comes from a study of T cells in Graves' hyperthyroidism and ophthalmopathy. From RNA transcripts, TCR beta CDR3 regions were amplified. The TCR CDR3 first-round RT-PCR relied on the HTBI primer set. TCRdb reanalysed the multiplex PCR reads using MiXCR and keeps one entry per CDR3 protein. The data contain over 650,000 distinct CDR3 sequences, around 17% of them seen just once; the ten biggest clones take up under 8.5%. This clonotype was counted a few times. Germline lookup yields CDR1 SGHVS and CDR2 FQNEAQ. V was trimmed by 4 bases and J by 7 bases, leaving 11 bases between them. The CDR3 is 13 residues long.

The sequenced material came from blood. This rearrangement joins TRBV7-8 to TRBJ2-1; tentatively, D is TRBD1 or TRBD2 (5 bases each). The clonotype comes from a man aged 18 to 30 with Graves' hyperthyroidism. In DNA, the CDR3 is TGTGCCAGCAGCTGGGGACGGGGAAATGAGCAGTTCTTC. This sequence encodes CASSWGRGNEQFF.